One sample yielded the 26 T cell receptor beta chains listed below, sequenced in a study of cytomegalovirus exposure and HLA in healthy donors. The PCR had 60 Vbeta and 13 Jbeta primers. Libraries were prepared by immunoSEQ multiplex PCR; TCRdb keeps only in-frame clonotypes and omits some of them. In the table there are under 200,000 clones, roughly 68% of which are singletons. Material: PBMCs. The receptors derive from a woman in her twenties or thirties in good health and CMV-seronegative.

V gene TRBV19 combines with J gene TRBJ2-3, with 14 bases lining up with TRBD2. The CDR3 contains 17 residues. Germline CDR1 LNHDA, CDR2 SQIVND (reference sequence). The V gene end was trimmed by 4 bases and the J gene end by 4 bases; junction bases not matched to a gene: 7. The CDR3 protein is CASSRGTSGGFADTQYF. DNA of the CDR3: TGTGCCAGTAGTAGAGGGACTAGCGGGGGTTTCGCAGATACGCAGTATTTT.

V usage is TRBV15 and J usage is TRBJ2-7; D may be TRBD2 (5 bases). Germline CDR1 reads LNHNV; CDR2 reads YYDKDF (reference sequence). V gave up 0 bases and J gave up 0 bases, with 12 bases separating them. This CDR3 is built from 16 residues. The CDR3 bases are TGTGCCACCAGCAGAGATCGGCGGGTTAGCTCCTACGAGCAGTACTTC. Translated, it gives CATSRDRRVSSYEQYF.

The rearrangement uses TRBV7-2 and TRBJ1-2; 12 bases match TRBD1. This CDR3 is built from 15 residues. V shed 9 bases, J shed 7 bases, and the junction held 12 bases outside the gene matches. Germline-derived CDR1 and CDR2 are SGHTA and FQGNSA. CDR3 in amino acids: CARNPVGTGGIGYTF. For the CDR3, the DNA is TGTGCCAGAAACCCCGTGGGGACAGGGGGCATTGGCTACACCTTC.

V usage is TRBV7-9 and J usage is TRBJ2-7, with 11 bases lining up with TRBD1. Germline V gene data show CDR1 as SEHNR and CDR2 as FQNEAQ (reference sequence). The CDR3 length is 16 residues. V shed 4 bases and J 3 bases; nucleotides not matched to a gene: 8. CDR3 sequence: CASSSIQGTGGYEQYF. The CDR3 DNA reads as TGTGCCAGCAGCTCTATTCAGGGGACAGGGGGCTACGAGCAGTACTTC. The variable domain in full, completed from reference TRBV7-9 and TRBJ2-7, reads DTGVSQNPRHKITKRGQNVTFRCDPISEHNRLYWYRQTLGQGPEFLTYFQNEAQLEKSRLLSDRFSAERPKGSFSTLEIQRTEQGDSAMYLCASSSIQGTGGYEQYFGPGTRLTVT.

This chain links TRBV19 with TRBJ2-1; 12 bases are a match to TRBD2. Germline V CDR1 and CDR2: LNHDA, SQIVND (reference sequence). V gave up 5 bases and J gave up 4 bases; unmatched junction bases: 6. The CDR3 covers 16 residues. The CDR3 DNA reads TGTGCCAGTAGTTCCCGGACTAGCGGGGCGTACAATGAGCAGTTCTTC. Protein product: CASSSRTSGAYNEQFF.

The chain joins TRBV7-2 to TRBJ2-7; tentatively, D is TRBD2 (6 bases). CDR3 size: 14 residues. Between the trimmed V and J ends, which lost 5 bases and 7 bases, there was a span of 18 bases. Germline loops: CDR1 SGHTA, CDR2 FQGNSA. DNA for the CDR3: TGTGCCAGCAGCACCCAGTGGAGGGCGGGGGAGCAGTACTTC. Translating it yields CASSTQWRAGEQYF. Looking up the rest from reference TRBV7-2 and TRBJ2-7 gives the full variable domain: GAGVSQSPSNKVTEKGKDVELRCDPISGHTALYWYRQSLGQGLEFLIYFQGNSAPDKSGLPSDRFSAERTGGSVSTLTIQRTQQEDSAVYLCASSTQWRAGEQYFGPGTRLTVT.

This clone was seen just once. This chain joins TRBV19 and TRBJ2-7, with D possibly TRBD1 on 5 matching bases. Trimming removed 4 bases from V and 4 bases from J, with 11 bases in between. This CDR3 contains 13 residues. Germline V gives CDR1 LNHDA, CDR2 SQIVND (reference sequence). CDR3 bases: TGTGCCAGTAGTAAGGGGATCGATTACGAGCAGTACTTC. As protein: CASSKGIDYEQYF.

The chain joins TRBV19 to TRBJ1-1, with D possibly TRBD1 on 6 matching bases. CDR3 length: 15 amino acids. Germline-derived CDR1 and CDR2 are LNHDA and SQIVND (reference sequence). The V end lost 3 bases, the J end lost 0 bases, and 11 bases lay between the germline ends. The CDR3 reads CASSISGGMNTEAFF. In DNA form, the CDR3 reads TGTGCCAGTAGTATCTCTGGGGGCATGAACACTGAAGCTTTCTTT.

The chain couples TRBV7-2 to TRBJ1-2, with 7 bases fitting TRBD1. This CDR3 comprises 17 residues. The junction had 13 bases not matched to a gene; V was cut back by 3 bases and J by 3 bases. Germline V CDR1 and CDR2: SGHTA, FQGNSA. CDR3: CASSFGGPTGSYYGYTF. Here the CDR3 DNA reads TGTGCCAGCAGCTTTGGGGGACCGACAGGGTCCTACTATGGCTACACCTTC.

The chain links TRBV5-4 to TRBJ1-6; 10 bases match TRBD1. From germline, CDR1 is SGHNT and CDR2 YYREEE (reference sequence). CDR3 size: 15 residues. The J segment lost 8 bases and the V segment lost 4 bases, leaving 6 bases of the junction unmatched. CDR3 sequence: CASSLTGTGDSPLHF. CDR3 in DNA: TGTGCCAGCAGCCTAACCGGGACAGGGGATTCACCCCTCCACTTT.

The rearrangement links TRBV18 to TRBJ2-3; TRBD2 agrees at 9 bases. CDR3 length: 15 amino acids. Trimming removed 4 bases from V and 2 bases from J; junction bases left unmatched: 4. CDR1 KGHSH and CDR2 LQKENI come from the germline V gene. The DNA of the CDR3 is TGTGCCAGCTCACGACTAGCGGCGAACACAGATACGCAGTATTTT. Translation: CASSRLAANTDTQYF.

The CDR3 spells CASSYLVIAGGSSYEQYF. As DNA, the CDR3 is TGTGCCAGCAGCTACCTTGTGATAGCGGGAGGGAGCTCCTACGAGCAGTACTTC. The chain has TRBV11-2 and TRBJ2-7; 11 bases line up with TRBD2. The CDR3 is made up of 18 amino acids. Looked up from germline, CDR1 is SGHAT and CDR2 is FQNNGV. J was trimmed by 0 bases and V by 4 bases; bases with no gene match: 11.

Notes on this clone: Other DNA sequences from this sample encode an identical CDR3 as well. The rearrangement joins TRBV5-1 to TRBJ1-1, with TRBD1 matching 7 bases. Per germline, CDR1 SGHRS and CDR2 YFSETQ. The CDR3 extends over 13 amino acids. After removal of 3 bases from V and 2 bases from J, the junction contained 1 base not matched to a gene. CDR3 amino acids: CASSWDRNTEAFF. Written as DNA, the CDR3 is TGCGCCAGCAGCTGGGACAGAAACACTGAAGCTTTCTTT.

The chain has TRBV11-2 and TRBJ2-5; D is possibly TRBD2 (6 bases). This CDR3 spans 16 amino acids. V was shortened by 4 bases and J by 3 bases, with 18 bases between the two germline ends. The germline CDR1 and CDR2 sequences are SGHAT and FQNNGV. The CDR3 spells CASSSYPAGVEETQYF. CDR3 nucleotides: TGTGCCAGCAGCTCCTACCCAGCGGGTGTAGAAGAGACCCAGTACTTC. The full variable domain, rest sourced from reference TRBV11-2 and TRBJ2-5, is EAGVAQSPRYKIIEKRQSVAFWCNPISGHATLYWYQQILGQGPKLLIQFQNNGVVDDSQLPKDRFSAERLKGVDSTLKIQPAKLEDSAVYLCASSSYPAGVEETQYFGPGTRLLVL.

This rearrangement joins TRBV30 to TRBJ2-1; tentatively, D is TRBD2 (6 bases). The CDR3 is 16 amino acids. Germline V gene data show CDR1 as GTSNPN and CDR2 as SVGIG (reference sequence). V was trimmed by 1 base and J by 8 bases, leaving 21 bases between them. The CDR3 nucleotides are TGTGCCTGGAGTGCCTCTTGGCGGGATAGGTGGTATGAGCAGTTCTTC. Amino acids: CAWSASWRDRWYEQFF.

The chain is built from TRBV9 and TRBJ2-5; 10 bases fit TRBD2. The V gene's germline CDR1 is SGDLS and CDR2 YYNGEE. The CDR3 loop spans 15 amino acids. Unmatched junction bases numbered 4, after V lost 1 base and J lost 4 bases. The CDR3 loop reads CASSVPAGGLETQYF. The CDR3 DNA reads as TGTGCCAGCAGCGTACCAGCGGGGGGGCTAGAGACCCAGTACTTC.

The table lists this clone with a count of one. V and J are TRBV7-6 and TRBJ1-1; 11 nucleotides match TRBD1. The CDR3 loop spans 15 amino acids. Germline V lookup: CDR1 SGHVS, CDR2 FNYEAQ. The junction had 5 bases not matched to a gene; V was cut back by 6 bases and J by 2 bases. The CDR3 DNA reads TGTGCCAGCAGAGGGACAGGGGGAGGAAACACTGAAGCTTTCTTT. The encoded protein is CASRGTGGGNTEAFF.

V gene TRBV7-6 combines with J gene TRBJ2-5; 9 bases fit TRBD1. Germline CDR1 SGHVS, CDR2 FNYEAQ. V was pared by 6 bases and J by 4 bases, with 6 bases of the junction left unmatched. This CDR3 is built from 14 residues. This CDR3 is CASSSNRGPETQYF. The CDR3 DNA is TGTGCCAGCAGTTCTAACAGGGGGCCAGAGACCCAGTACTTC. Full variable domain (outside the CDR3, taken from reference TRBV7-6 and TRBJ2-5): GAGVSQSPRYKVTKRGQDVALRCDPISGHVSLYWYRQALGQGPEFLTYFNYEAQQDKSGLPNDRFSAERPEGSISTLTIQRTEQRDSAMYRCASSSNRGPETQYFGPGTRLLVL.

The CDR3 bases are TGTGCCAGTAGTATAGTTGGGGACTACCTCTCCTACAATGAGCAGTTCTTC. Translation gives CASSIVGDYLSYNEQFF. The chain has TRBV19 and TRBJ2-1; 7 nucleotides line up with TRBD2. The CDR3 sequence is 17 residues long. Germline V gene lookup returns CDR1 LNHDA and CDR2 SQIVND (reference sequence). V shed 1 base and J 0 bases; nucleotides not matched to a gene: 6.

This chain links TRBV5-1 with TRBJ1-1; 9 nucleotides agree with TRBD1. Germline V gene lookup returns CDR1 SGHRS and CDR2 YFSETQ. With V trimmed by 0 bases and J by 7 bases, 10 bases remained unmatched. The CDR3 totals 16 residues. Here the CDR3 DNA reads TGCGCCAGCAGCTTGGACCCCACAGGGGGCGGTGGTGAAGCTTTCTTT. Translation gives CASSLDPTGGGGEAFF. The full variable domain, in which reference TRBV5-1 and TRBJ1-1 provide the parts outside the CDR3, is KAGVTQTPRYLIKTRGQQVTLSCSPISGHRSVSWYQQTPGQGLQFLFEYFSETQRNKGNFPGRFSGRQFSNSRSEMNVSTLELGDSALYLCASSLDPTGGGGEAFFGQGTRLTVV.

The chain couples TRBV10-3 to TRBJ1-5; 12 nucleotides align to TRBD1. The V gene's germline CDR1 is ENHRY and CDR2 SYGVKD. CDR3 size: 14 residues. The ends lost 6 bases at V and 7 bases at J; junction bases unmatched: 4. The CDR3 DNA follows: TGTGCCATCAGGGCCGGGACAGGGGGCCAGCCCCAGCATTTT. Encoded protein: CAIRAGTGGQPQHF.

This chain uses TRBV19 with TRBJ1-4; 7 bases are shared with TRBD1. The germline V gene has CDR1 LNHDA and CDR2 SQIVND (reference sequence). The CDR3 length is 14 residues. V gave up 5 bases and J gave up 8 bases; unmatched junction bases: 8. CDR3 sequence: CASSLQGLGEKLFF. CDR3 DNA: TGTGCCAGTAGTCTACAGGGGTTGGGGGAAAAACTGTTTTTT. Full variable domain (outside the CDR3, taken from reference TRBV19 and TRBJ1-4): DGGITQSPKYLFRKEGQNVTLSCEQNLNHDAMYWYRQDPGQGLRLIYYSQIVNDFQKGDIAEGYSVSREKKESFPLTVTSAQKNPTAFYLCASSLQGLGEKLFFGSGTQLSVL.

The table lists this clone with a few counts. The chain carries TRBV27 and TRBJ2-7, with 8 bases matching TRBD2. CDR3 length: 14 amino acids. V lost 6 bases, J lost 11 bases, and 15 bases stayed unmatched. Germline loops: CDR1 MNHEY, CDR2 SMNVEV (reference sequence). The CDR3 is CASRISLAGPLEYF. The DNA for the CDR3 is TGTGCCAGCAGAATATCCCTAGCGGGCCCTCTGGAGTACTTC.

This clone has more than one count but fewer than ten. The rearrangement uses TRBV6-5 and TRBJ2-5; TRBD2 agrees at 10 bases. The DNA end favors TRBJ2-7, so the J call may be wrong. The CDR3 extends over 13 amino acids. Germline values: CDR1 MNHEY, CDR2 SVGAGI. CDR3 nucleotide sequence: TGTGCCAGCAGGCCTAGCGGGAGTTACGAGCAGTACTTC. This translates into CASRPSGSYEQYF.

This clone showed up just a few times. This chain connects TRBV30 to TRBJ2-2; D possibly corresponds to TRBD1 (6 bases). The V end lost 5 bases, the J end lost 4 bases, and 23 bases lay between the germline ends. The CDR3 consists of 17 residues. The germline V gene encodes CDR1 GTSNPN and CDR2 SVGIG (reference sequence). CDR3 bases: TGTGCCTGGGTGCAGGGAGCAGGGGCGTTACGCACCGGGGAGCTGTTTTTT. Its translation: CAWVQGAGALRTGELFF.

The V and J genes are TRBV7-3 and TRBJ2-7; D uncertain. Germline V gives CDR1 SGHTA, CDR2 FQGTGA. The CDR3 loop spans 14 amino acids. Trimming left V 5 bases short and J 3 bases short, with 14 bases between. CDR3 in amino acids: CASSLGPVDYEQYF. For the CDR3, the DNA is TGTGCCAGCAGCCTTGGGCCCGTCGACTACGAGCAGTACTTC.